Listed below are T cell receptor beta chains from one sample, sequenced in a study of blood T cell repertoires in COVID-19. The table came from immunoSEQ multiplex PCR; TCRdb's copy has only in-frame clones and leaves some out. The sample carries 88,000 or so clones, 85% to 90% recorded once. Sequenced: peripheral blood. The receptors stem from a man between 60 and 75 years old with acute or convalescent COVID-19. CDR3s include the opening cysteine and the closing phenylalanine or tryptophan. D genes are given only for firm matches. A row's size may be missing; if present it is once, few, many or a size class.

j_call v_call d_call clone_size cdr3_aa cdr3_nt
TRBJ1-1 TRBV9 . . CASSEGASLWNTEAFF TGTGCCAGCAGCGAGGGAGCTTCGCTCTGGAACACTGAAGCTTTCTTT
TRBJ1-2 TRBV12-3/TRBV12-4 TRBD1 . CASRRQGNYGYTF TGTGCCAGCAGAAGACAGGGGAACTATGGCTACACCTTC
TRBJ2-7 TRBV20-1 . . CSAGTYEQYF TGCAGTGCCGGGACCTACGAGCAGTACTTC
TRBJ1-2 TRBV7-2 TRBD1 . CASSSTGGSNYGYTF TGTGCCAGCAGCTCGACAGGGGGCTCTAACTATGGCTACACCTTC
TRBJ2-1 TRBV7-2 . . CARYGSSYNEQFF TGTGCCCGATACGGGAGCTCCTACAATGAGCAGTTCTTC
TRBJ1-5 TRBV19 . . CASSIARGGGNQPQHF TGTGCCAGTAGTATAGCGAGAGGCGGGGGCAATCAGCCCCAGCATTTT
TRBJ2-4 TRBV4-1 TRBD2 . CASSQDLSAGGVNIQYF TGCGCCAGCAGCCAAGACTTATCAGCGGGGGGGGTGAACATTCAGTACTTC
TRBJ1-3 TRBV2 . many CASAGAGNTIYF TGTGCCAGCGCAGGGGCTGGAAACACCATATATTTT
TRBJ2-1 TRBV5-1 TRBD1 . CASSRDSSSYNEQFF TGCGCCAGCAGCCGGGACAGTTCGTCCTACAATGAGCAGTTCTTC
TRBJ2-5 TRBV5-1 TRBD2 . CASRSGGAANQETQYF TGCGCCAGCAGGAGCGGGGGGGCCGCTAACCAAGAGACCCAGTACTTC
TRBJ1-4 TRBV12-3/TRBV12-4 . few CASSTLGGLFF TGTGCCAGCAGTACCCTAGGTGGACTGTTTTTT
TRBJ1-6 TRBV5-1 TRBD1 . CASSLDNRGNSPLHF TGCGCCAGCAGCTTGGATAACAGGGGGAATTCACCCCTCCACTTT
TRBJ1-5 TRBV11-2 TRBD1 . CASSTGTGYQPQHF TGTGCCAGCAGCACCGGGACAGGATATCAGCCCCAGCATTTT
TRBJ1-6 TRBV30 . . CASDSRSYNSPLHF TGTGCCTCGGACTCACGCTCCTATAATTCACCCCTCCACTTT
TRBJ1-1 TRBV27 TRBD1 . CASSLRDRRTEAFF TGTGCCAGCAGTTTAAGGGACAGGCGCACTGAAGCTTTCTTT
TRBJ2-2 TRBV6-5 TRBD1 . CASSTRDRDSELFF TGTGCCAGCAGTACCCGGGACAGGGACTCGGAGCTGTTTTTT
TRBJ2-5 TRBV5-1 . . CASSLTGPKAEETQYF TGCGCCAGCAGCTTGACCGGGCCTAAAGCGGAGGAGACCCAGTACTTC
TRBJ2-5 TRBV4-3 . . CASSQGVNPGLQETQYF TGCGCCAGCAGCCAAGGTGTCAACCCAGGGCTCCAAGAGACCCAGTACTTC
TRBJ1-1 TRBV7-2 . . CASSLVQSNTEAFF TGTGCCAGCAGCTTAGTTCAGTCGAACACTGAAGCTTTCTTT
TRBJ2-1 TRBV5-4 TRBD2 . CASSLRLADNEQFF TGTGCCAGCAGCTTGAGACTAGCGGACAATGAGCAGTTCTTC
TRBJ1-4 TRBV9 . . CASSVGVTLTTNEKLFF TGTGCCAGCAGCGTAGGGGTGACTCTAACAACTAATGAAAAACTGTTTTTT
TRBJ2-5 TRBV5-1 . . CASSLEQVGETQYF TGCGCCAGCAGCTTGGAGCAGGTCGGAGAGACCCAGTACTTC
TRBJ1-1 TRBV6-1 . . CASSETGNTEAFF TGTGCCAGCAGTGAAACGGGGAACACTGAAGCTTTCTTT
TRBJ2-5 TRBV27 . . CASSLLGAGETQYF TGTGCCAGCAGTTTACTGGGGGCGGGAGAGACCCAGTACTTC
TRBJ1-1 TRBV18 . . CASSPSRGSMNTEAFF TGTGCCAGCTCACCATCCAGGGGCTCCATGAACACTGAAGCTTTCTTT
TRBJ2-2 TRBV19 . . CASGNQGLNTGELFF TGTGCCAGTGGAAATCAGGGGCTGAACACCGGGGAGCTGTTTTTT
TRBJ1-5 TRBV3-1/TRBV3-2 . . CASSLTGQGMPQHF TGTGCCAGCAGCTTGACAGGACAAGGGATGCCCCAGCATTTT
TRBJ2-6 TRBV13 . . CASRSTGSGANVLTF TGTGCCAGCAGGTCGACAGGCTCTGGGGCCAACGTCCTGACTTTC
TRBJ1-2 TRBV7-2 . . CASSQLGGFTNYGYTF TGTGCCAGCAGCCAGTTGGGAGGGTTCACTAACTATGGCTACACCTTC
TRBJ2-3 TRBV7-2 TRBD2 . CASSLPLAGGLLNTQYF TGTGCCAGCAGCTTACCACTAGCGGGGGGCCTCCTGAATACGCAGTATTTT
TRBJ1-6 TRBV7-2 . . CASSLRDRGISPLHF TGTGCCAGCAGCTTAAGGGACCGGGGGATTTCACCCCTCCACTTT
TRBJ2-3 TRBV11-2 TRBD1 . CASSLWGTGGTDTQYF TGTGCCAGCAGCTTATGGGGGACAGGGGGAACAGATACGCAGTATTTT
TRBJ2-1 TRBV29-1 TRBD2 . CSAVAGGGNEQFF TGCAGCGCTGTAGCGGGGGGTGGTAATGAGCAGTTCTTC
TRBJ1-2 TRBV20-1 . . CSASTRLGDYGYTF TGCAGTGCTAGTACTCGACTGGGAGACTATGGCTACACCTTC
TRBJ1-2 TRBV7-8 . . CASSLGGGNYGYTF TGTGCCAGCAGCTTAGGCGGGGGGAACTATGGCTACACCTTC
TRBJ2-5 TRBV27 TRBD1 once CASSPGQGKETQYF TGTGCCAGCAGTCCAGGACAGGGCAAAGAGACCCAGTACTTC
TRBJ1-5 TRBV2 . few CASSVNRAPNNQPQHF TGTGCCAGCAGTGTAAACAGGGCCCCTAACAATCAGCCCCAGCATTTT
TRBJ2-2 TRBV30 . . CASFPGQFTGELFF TGTGCCTCCTTCCCCGGACAGTTCACCGGGGAGCTGTTTTTT
TRBJ2-2 TRBV7-8 TRBD2 . CASSLLAGVAGELFF TGTGCCAGCAGCTTACTCGCGGGAGTGGCCGGGGAGCTGTTTTTT
TRBJ2-1 TRBV19 TRBD2 . CASSIASGKGNEQFF TGTGCCAGTAGTATAGCTAGCGGGAAGGGCAATGAGCAGTTCTTC
TRBJ2-3 TRBV7-3 . . CASSLTGGTDTQYF TGTGCCAGCAGCTTAACCGGGGGTACAGATACGCAGTATTTT
TRBJ2-1 TRBV5-1 TRBD1 . CASSLGDSRLRYNEQFF TGCGCCAGCAGCCTAGGGGACAGTCGCTTACGCTACAATGAGCAGTTCTTC
TRBJ2-1 TRBV10-3 TRBD2 once CAISESGLAGEDEQFF TGTGCCATCAGTGAGTCAGGACTAGCGGGAGAGGATGAGCAGTTCTTC
TRBJ2-1 TRBV20-1 . . CSAELHDEQFF TGCAGTGCCGAACTTCACGATGAGCAGTTCTTC
TRBJ1-2 TRBV12-3/TRBV12-4 TRBD1 few CASSGDRVYGYTF TGTGCCAGCAGTGGGGACAGGGTGTATGGCTACACCTTC
TRBJ1-1 TRBV3-1/TRBV3-2 . . CASSQENIQTEAFF TGTGCCAGCAGCCAAGAGAACATCCAAACTGAAGCTTTCTTT
TRBJ1-5 TRBV19 TRBD1 . CASSIGPGTVNQPQHF TGTGCCAGTAGTATAGGGCCCGGGACAGTAAATCAGCCCCAGCATTTT
TRBJ2-7 TRBV12-3/TRBV12-4 . . CASSLDPGRKQYF TGTGCCAGCAGTTTAGACCCGGGAAGGAAGCAGTACTTC
TRBJ1-2 TRBV6-1 . . CASSEAHSYGYTF TGTGCCAGCAGTGAAGCGCACAGCTATGGCTACACCTTC
TRBJ1-1 TRBV10-3 . . CAISGALNTEAFF TGTGCCATCAGTGGCGCCCTGAACACTGAAGCTTTCTTT
TRBJ2-3 TRBV16 TRBD2 . CASSLTSGWAGDTQYF TGTGCCAGCAGCCTCACTAGCGGGTGGGCCGGAGATACGCAGTATTTT
TRBJ2-1 TRBV6-6 . . CASSIWGDNEQFF TGTGCCAGCAGCATTTGGGGGGACAATGAGCAGTTCTTC
TRBJ1-2 TRBV7-2 TRBD1 . CASSWTGTYGYTF TGTGCCAGCAGCTGGACAGGGACCTATGGCTACACCTTC
TRBJ1-6 TRBV5-1 TRBD1 . CASSLTRDSLSGSPLHF TGCGCCAGCAGCTTAACCCGGGACAGCCTCTCGGGTTCACCCCTCCACTTT
TRBJ1-1 TRBV5-1 TRBD1 . CASTQRGQGDTEAFF TGCGCCAGCACCCAACGGGGACAGGGGGACACTGAAGCTTTCTTT
TRBJ1-1 TRBV18 . . CASSLLGGADTEAFF TGTGCCAGCTCCCTCCTGGGGGGGGCGGACACTGAAGCTTTCTTT